A single sample gave rise to the 27 T cell receptor beta chains below, sequenced in a study of T cells in Graves' hyperthyroidism and ophthalmopathy. The investigators amplified TCR beta CDR3 regions from RNA transcripts. First-round RT-PCR with HTBI primers amplified the TCR CDR3 region. TCRdb passed the multiplex PCR reads through MiXCR, listing each CDR3 protein once. The data contain more than 500,000 distinct CDR3 sequences, about 16% of them singletons. The sequenced sample consisted of blood. The source of these receptors is a young woman with Graves' hyperthyroidism.

The CDR3 DNA reads TGTGCCACCAGTCTTAGTTATGAGCAGTTCTTC. This encodes CATSLSYEQFF. V usage is TRBV24-1 and J usage is TRBJ2-1; D remains unclear. The CDR3 contains 11 residues. The V end lost 6 bases, the J end lost 8 bases, and 7 bases lay between the germline ends. Germline V CDR1 and CDR2: KGHDR, SFDVKD.

The chain has TRBV11-1 and TRBJ1-1; no reliable D call. The CDR3 consists of 14 residues. V lost 6 bases and J lost 0, with 11 bases in between. From germline, CDR1 is SGHAT and CDR2 FQDESV (reference sequence). In DNA form, the CDR3 reads TGTGCCAGCAGTCTAGGCTTGATGAACACTGAAGCTTTCTTT. Amino acids: CASSLGLMNTEAFF.

This clonotype has ten or more counts. The genes are TRBV27 and TRBJ2-7, with D perhaps matching TRBD1 (5 bases). Germline V gene lookup returns CDR1 MNHEY and CDR2 SMNVEV (reference sequence). This CDR3 is built from 13 residues. V was clipped by 5 bases and J by 2 bases, with 10 bases between them. CDR3 residues: CASSVTDTYEQYF. The CDR3 region has the DNA TGTGCCAGCAGTGTGACAGACACCTACGAGCAGTACTTC.

Many counts were recorded for this clonotype. This chain connects TRBV7-8 to TRBJ2-7, with D perhaps matching TRBD2 (6 bases). V lost 3 bases and J lost 7, with 13 bases in between. The CDR3 has 13 residues. The germline V gene has CDR1 SGHVS and CDR2 FQNEAQ. The CDR3 is CASSFRGGDEQYF. The CDR3 DNA sequence: TGTGCCAGCAGCTTTAGAGGAGGGGATGAGCAGTACTTC.

The chain uses TRBV30 and TRBJ2-2; no definite D call. The CDR3 has 14 residues. In germline, CDR1 is GTSNPN, CDR2 SVGIG (reference sequence). V gave up 1 base and J gave up 8 bases, with 14 bases separating them. CDR3 amino acids: CAWSAQKLGGELFF. The CDR3 coding sequence is TGTGCCTGGAGTGCCCAAAAGTTGGGAGGGGAGCTGTTTTTT.

This clonotype was observed a handful of times. The chain is built from TRBV7-2 and TRBJ1-5; D unresolved. The germline V and J ends were trimmed by 5 bases and 6 bases, with 11 bases remaining between them. This CDR3 region has 13 residues. CDR1 is SGHTA and CDR2 is FQGNSA in the germline V gene. The CDR3 protein is CASSNRVRQPQHF. The CDR3 bases are TGTGCCAGCAGCAATAGGGTTCGTCAGCCCCAGCATTTT. Drawing the rest from reference TRBV7-2 and TRBJ1-5, the complete variable domain is GAGVSQSPSNKVTEKGKDVELRCDPISGHTALYWYRQSLGQGLEFLIYFQGNSAPDKSGLPSDRFSAERTGGSVSTLTIQRTQQEDSAVYLCASSNRVRQPQHFGDGTRLSIL.

This chain joins TRBV4-2 and TRBJ1-2; no definite D call. Germline CDR1 reads LGHNA; CDR2 reads YNFKEQ. CDR3 length: 16 residues. V shed 2 bases and J shed 5 bases, with 18 bases lying between them. The CDR3 here is CASSQLWTDERYGYTF. The DNA of the CDR3 is TGTGCCAGCAGCCAACTATGGACGGATGAGAGGTATGGCTACACCTTC.

This clonotype appeared many times. This chain uses TRBV6-1 with TRBJ2-1, with TRBD2 matching 8 bases. Germline-derived CDR1 and CDR2 are MNHNS and SASEGT. This CDR3 has 13 residues. V dropped 7 bases and J dropped 2; count of bases not matched to a gene: 1. CDR3 residues: CASTGRAYNEQFF. CDR3 bases: TGTGCCAGCACCGGGAGGGCCTACAATGAGCAGTTCTTC.

This clonotype appeared many times. The genes are TRBV6-1 and TRBJ1-6; D may be TRBD1 (6 bases). V was trimmed by 6 bases and J by 3 bases, leaving 12 bases between them. The CDR3 sequence is 15 residues long. Germline CDR1 and CDR2: MNHNS and SASEGT. The CDR3 nucleotides read TGTGCCAGCAGCAAGACAGGAGTCTATAATTCACCCCTCCACTTT. As protein: CASSKTGVYNSPLHF.

V gene TRBV4-3 combines with J gene TRBJ2-7; 7 bases are a match to TRBD1. Germline CDR1 and CDR2: LGHNA and YSLEER. V was clipped by 0 bases and J by 5 bases; unmatched bases: 7. CDR3 size: 15 residues. CDR3 loop: CASSQDGLGTDEQYF. The DNA of the CDR3 is TGCGCCAGCAGCCAAGACGGCCTCGGGACAGACGAGCAGTACTTC.

This clonotype has a handful of counts. V gene TRBV6-1 combines with J gene TRBJ2-1; 13 bases are a match to TRBD2. Germline CDR1 MNHNS, CDR2 SASEGT. V was clipped by 2 bases and J by 8 bases; unmatched bases: 3. CDR3 length: 15 amino acids. The CDR3 region is CASSETSGRADEQFF. CDR3 DNA: TGTGCCAGCAGTGAAACTAGCGGGAGGGCCGATGAGCAGTTCTTC.

As regards this clonotype: An end of the junction does not agree with germline; a read error may underlie this. The V and J genes are TRBV7-7 and TRBJ2-3; TRBD2 is a possible D gene (5 bases). The CDR3 is made up of 14 amino acids. The germline gives CDR1 SSHAT, CDR2 FNYEAQ (reference sequence). In DNA form, the CDR3 reads TGTGCTAGCAGCCCCCACCTAGCCCCAGATACGCAGTATTTT. It yields the protein CASSPHLAPDTQYF.

This clonotype was found a few times. This sequence joins TRBV6-6 and TRBJ1-2; 7 nucleotides match TRBD1. The junction had 2 bases not matched to a gene; V was cut back by 0 bases and J by 7 bases. The CDR3 is made up of 13 amino acids. CDR1 is MNHNY, CDR2 SVGAGI, per germline (reference sequence). CDR3 amino acids: CASSYSGGRGYTF. The CDR3 nucleotides are TGTGCCAGCAGTTACTCAGGGGGCCGTGGCTACACCTTC.

This clonotype was seen just once. This clone may be a read error of a much larger clone one base away. V is TRBV12-3 or TRBV12-4 and J is TRBJ1-1; 7 nucleotides match TRBD1. V dropped 5 bases and J dropped 1; count of bases not matched to a gene: 13. The CDR3 consists of 17 residues. Written as DNA, the CDR3 is TGTGCCAGCAGTCCCAGGGGGGCGGTCCTAACGAACACTGAAGCTTTCTTT. It translates to CASSPRGAVLTNTEAFF.

This clonotype was counted ten times or more. The chain uses TRBV2 and TRBJ2-1; D tentatively fits TRBD1 or TRBD2 (6 bases each). Trimming left V 5 bases short and J 2 bases short, with 19 bases between. Per the germline V gene, CDR1 is SNHLY and CDR2 is FYNNEI. The CDR3 spans 17 residues. Here the CDR3 reads CASSQRGGPRTYNEQFF. The DNA for the CDR3 is TGTGCCAGCAGTCAGCGAGGGGGGCCCCGGACCTACAATGAGCAGTTCTTC.

This clonotype showed up just a few times. J is TRBJ2-7 and V is TRBV6-1, with TRBD1 identical over 8 bases. Per germline, CDR1 MNHNS and CDR2 SASEGT. This CDR3 is 13 amino acids long. V was pared by 5 bases and J by 5 bases, with 5 bases of the junction left unmatched. CDR3 residues: CASSITGGNEQYF. The CDR3 region has the DNA TGTGCCAGCAGTATCACAGGGGGAAACGAGCAGTACTTC.

The V call is TRBV20-1, the J call TRBJ1-4, with D unclear. Trimming took 2 bases from V and 3 from J, leaving 7 bases between them. CDR3 length: 13 amino acids. Germline assignment: CDR1 DFQATT and CDR2 SNEGSKA (reference sequence). The CDR3 protein is CSARRQANEKLFF. The CDR3 DNA follows: TGCAGTGCTAGACGCCAGGCTAATGAAAAACTGTTTTTT.

A remark on this clonotype: A read error may account for a junction end that differs from germline. The J gene is TRBJ2-7, the V gene TRBV12-3 or TRBV12-4; 7 positions match TRBD1. The CDR3 loop spans 14 amino acids. This CDR3 is CASSFVRQGSERYF. CDR3 DNA sequence: TGTGCCAGCAGTTTCGTTCGACAGGGAAGCGAGCGGTACTTC.

The table lists this clonotype with a few counts. This rearrangement joins TRBV5-4 to TRBJ1-6, with 8 bases that match TRBD1. CDR1 SGHNT and CDR2 YYREEE come from the germline V gene (reference sequence). The CDR3 runs 16 residues. The ends lost 4 bases at V and 10 bases at J; junction bases unmatched: 13. The CDR3 loop is CASSRPAQGVESPLHF. As DNA, the CDR3 is TGTGCCAGCAGCAGACCGGCACAGGGGGTAGAATCACCCCTCCACTTT.

The chain links TRBV5-4 to TRBJ2-1; 13 bases are shared with TRBD2. Unmatched junction bases numbered 8, after V lost 5 bases and J lost 9 bases. This CDR3 comprises 15 residues. The germline CDR1 and CDR2 sequences are SGHNT and YYREEE (reference sequence). This CDR3 is CASRLPGLAGSEQFF. CDR3 coding DNA: TGTGCCAGCAGACTACCGGGACTAGCGGGGAGTGAGCAGTTCTTC.

The V call is TRBV18, the J call TRBJ2-6, with D tentatively TRBD2 (6 bases). The CDR3 has 19 residues. V lost 3 bases and J 2 bases, leaving 20 bases between the germline ends. CDR1 is KGHSH and CDR2 is LQKENI in the germline V gene. CDR3 DNA: TGTGCCAGCTCACCCCTAGGTCCTGGGGGGAACACTGGGGCCAACGTCCTGACTTTC. Protein product: CASSPLGPGGNTGANVLTF.

This clonotype was detected many times. This chain connects TRBV2 to TRBJ2-1; maybe TRBD2 (6 bases). There are 14 residues in the CDR3. CDR1 is SNHLY and CDR2 is FYNNEI in the germline V gene. Trimming pared 4 bases from V and 6 bases from J, leaving 13 bases between. The CDR3 protein is CASSGIAGPNEQFF. CDR3 nucleotides: TGTGCCAGCAGTGGCATCGCGGGGCCCAATGAGCAGTTCTTC.

This clonotype has ten or more counts. The chain uses TRBV6-5 and TRBJ1-1, with unresolved D. Germline V gene sequence: CDR1 MNHEY, CDR2 SVGAGI. The CDR3 contains 14 residues. Trimming stripped 2 bases from V and 2 bases from J, with 9 bases between. The CDR3 DNA is TGTGCCAGCAGTTACCAAGCAAGAAACACTGAAGCTTTCTTT. It is translated as CASSYQARNTEAFF.

This chain links TRBV2 with TRBJ2-7; D gene uncertain. The CDR3 consists of 11 residues. Germline V gene lookup returns CDR1 SNHLY and CDR2 FYNNEI. V was shortened by 1 base and J by 5 bases, with 3 bases between the two germline ends. CDR3 sequence reads: CASSEEHEQYF. In nucleotides, the CDR3 is TGTGCCAGCAGTGAAGAACACGAGCAGTACTTC.

This clonotype was counted at least ten times. The chain links TRBV5-6 to TRBJ2-7; 9 nucleotides line up with TRBD1. The CDR3 length is 15 residues. Unmatched junction bases numbered 11, after V lost 4 bases and J lost 6 bases. Looked up from germline, CDR1 is SGHDT and CDR2 is YYEEEE. The CDR3 region has the DNA TGTGCCAGCAGCATCCGGGACAGGGTAGGTGTCGAGCAGTACTTC. Its protein is CASSIRDRVGVEQYF. Full variable domain (missing parts from reference TRBV5-6 and TRBJ2-7): DAGVTQSPTHLIKTRGQQVTLRCSPKSGHDTVSWYQQALGQGPQFIFQYYEEEERQRGNFPDRFSGHQFPNYSSELNVNALLLGDSALYLCASSIRDRVGVEQYFGPGTRLTVT.

The J gene is TRBJ2-5, the V gene TRBV19, with TRBD1 matching 10 bases. J gave up 2 bases and V 10 bases, and 10 bases lay outside the gene matches. Germline CDR1 reads LNHDA; CDR2 reads SQIVND (reference sequence). This CDR3 has 15 amino acids. The CDR3: CATRDRGRGQETQYF. In DNA, the CDR3 is TGTGCCACCAGAGACAGGGGGCGCGGGCAAGAGACCCAGTACTTC. The variable domain in full, with the rest retrieved from reference TRBV19 and TRBJ2-5, is DGGITQSPKYLFRKEGQNVTLSCEQNLNHDAMYWYRQDPGQGLRLIYYSQIVNDFQKGDIAEGYSVSREKKESFPLTVTSAQKNPTAFYLCATRDRGRGQETQYFGPGTRLLVL.

This clonotype was picked up many times. The V gene is TRBV20-1, the J gene TRBJ2-6; D is ambiguous. The CDR3 consists of 15 residues. V dropped 0 bases and J dropped 4 bases, with 10 bases sitting between them. The germline CDR1 and CDR2 sequences are DFQATT and SNEGSKA (reference sequence). The CDR3 DNA sequence: TGCAGTGCTAGAGATCCTACGACCGGGGCCAACGTCCTGACTTTC. Translation: CSARDPTTGANVLTF.